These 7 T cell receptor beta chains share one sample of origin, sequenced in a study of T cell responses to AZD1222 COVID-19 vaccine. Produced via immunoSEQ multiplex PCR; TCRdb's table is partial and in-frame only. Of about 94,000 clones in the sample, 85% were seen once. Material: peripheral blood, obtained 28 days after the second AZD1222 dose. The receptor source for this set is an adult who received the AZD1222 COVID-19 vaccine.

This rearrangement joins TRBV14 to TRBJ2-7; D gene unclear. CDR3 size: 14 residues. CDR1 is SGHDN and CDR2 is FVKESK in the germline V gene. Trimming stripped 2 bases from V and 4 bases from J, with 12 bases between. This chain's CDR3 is CASSQFDQYYEQYF. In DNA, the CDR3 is TGTGCCAGCAGCCAATTCGACCAATATTACGAGCAGTACTTC.

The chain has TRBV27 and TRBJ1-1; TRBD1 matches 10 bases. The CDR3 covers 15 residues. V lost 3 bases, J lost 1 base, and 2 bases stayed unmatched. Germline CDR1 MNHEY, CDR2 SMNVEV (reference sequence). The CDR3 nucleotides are TGTGCCAGCAGTTTGGGACAGGGGAGGAACACTGAAGCTTTCTTT. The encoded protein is CASSLGQGRNTEAFF.

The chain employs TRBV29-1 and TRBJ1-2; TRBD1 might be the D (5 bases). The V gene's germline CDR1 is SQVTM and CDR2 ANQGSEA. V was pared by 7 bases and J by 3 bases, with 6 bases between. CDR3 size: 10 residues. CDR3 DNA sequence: TGCAGCGCACAGGACTATGGCTACACCTTC. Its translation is CSAQDYGYTF.

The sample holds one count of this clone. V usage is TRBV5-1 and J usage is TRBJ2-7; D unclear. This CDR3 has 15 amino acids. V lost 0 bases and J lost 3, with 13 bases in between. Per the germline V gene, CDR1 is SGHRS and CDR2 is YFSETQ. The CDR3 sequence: CASSLAGPPSYEQYF. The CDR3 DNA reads TGCGCCAGCAGCTTGGCCGGGCCGCCTAGCTACGAGCAGTACTTC.

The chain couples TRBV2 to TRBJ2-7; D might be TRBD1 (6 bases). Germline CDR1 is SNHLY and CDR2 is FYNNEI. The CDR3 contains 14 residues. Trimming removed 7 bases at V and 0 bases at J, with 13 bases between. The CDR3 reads CASTEGGFSYEQYF. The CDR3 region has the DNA TGTGCCAGCACCGAAGGGGGATTCTCCTACGAGCAGTACTTC.

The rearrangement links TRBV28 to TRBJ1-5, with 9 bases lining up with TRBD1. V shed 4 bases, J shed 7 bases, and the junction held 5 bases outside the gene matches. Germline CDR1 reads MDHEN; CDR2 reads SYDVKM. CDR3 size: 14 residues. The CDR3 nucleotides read TGTGCCAGCAGTTCGACAGGGGGAGGGCAGCCCCAGCATTTT. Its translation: CASSSTGGGQPQHF.

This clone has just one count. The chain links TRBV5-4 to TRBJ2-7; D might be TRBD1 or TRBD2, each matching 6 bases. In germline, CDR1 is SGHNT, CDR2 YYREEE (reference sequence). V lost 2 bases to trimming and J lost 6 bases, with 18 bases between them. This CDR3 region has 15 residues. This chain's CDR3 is CASSLPEGGRFEQYF. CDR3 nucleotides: TGTGCCAGCAGCTTACCCGAAGGGGGGCGTTTCGAGCAGTACTTC.